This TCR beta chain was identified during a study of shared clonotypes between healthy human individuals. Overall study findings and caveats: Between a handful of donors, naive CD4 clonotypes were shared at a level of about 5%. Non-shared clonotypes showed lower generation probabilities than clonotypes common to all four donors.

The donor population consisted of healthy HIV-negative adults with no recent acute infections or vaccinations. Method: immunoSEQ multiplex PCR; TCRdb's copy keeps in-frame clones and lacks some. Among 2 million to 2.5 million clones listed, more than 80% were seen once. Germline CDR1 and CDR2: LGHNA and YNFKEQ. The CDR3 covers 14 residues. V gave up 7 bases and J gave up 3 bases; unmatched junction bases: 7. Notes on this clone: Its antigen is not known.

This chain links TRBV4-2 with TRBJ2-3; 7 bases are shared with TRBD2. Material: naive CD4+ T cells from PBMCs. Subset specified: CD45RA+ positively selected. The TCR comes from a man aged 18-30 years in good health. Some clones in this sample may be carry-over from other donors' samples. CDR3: CASTFGEGTDTQYF. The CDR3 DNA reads TGTGCCAGCACATTCGGGGAGGGGACAGATACGCAGTATTTT.